This T cell receptor beta chain came from a study of blood T cells in healthy people across ages. The study, taken as a whole, reports: Researchers judged that diversity estimates from one million T cells fell short of true values.

Trimming pared 4 bases from V and 7 bases from J, leaving 20 bases between. Germline values: CDR1 LGHDT, CDR2 YNNKEL (reference sequence). CDR3 length: 15 amino acids. A note on this clonotype: Its specificity is unknown.

It was roughly 10 milliliters of peripheral blood that were drawn from each donor. Sample-barcoded 5' priming and a J-beta primer mix drove a second PCR of 7 to 11 cycles. TCRdb reprocessed the 5' RACE reads via MiXCR and lists one record per CDR3 protein. The repertoire holds 590,000 or so distinct CDR3 sequences, with roughly 30% as singletons. This TCR was recovered from a woman of 80 years or more in good health. V is TRBV3-1 and J is TRBJ2-7, with D possibly being TRBD2 (5 bases). Sequencing was done on a sample of blood. CDR3 nucleotide sequence: TGTGCCAGCAGCCCGCCCCGGGGAGCCTTACTGGAGCAGTACTTC. Protein product: CASSPPRGALLEQYF.